The 32 T cell receptor beta chains below were found in one sample sequenced in a study of T cell responses to AZD1222 COVID-19 vaccine. The table came from immunoSEQ multiplex PCR; TCRdb's copy has only in-frame clones and leaves some out. Found here are some 150,000 clones, approximately 88% of them singletons; the top ten hold 3% to 4%. Sequences were derived from peripheral blood, sampled on day 0 of MenACWY control vaccination. These receptor sequences come from an adult in good health.

The V gene is TRBV6-6, the J gene TRBJ1-1, with D possibly matching TRBD1 (5 bases). The CDR3 runs 15 residues. V gave up 3 bases and J gave up 6 bases, with 17 bases separating them. CDR1 and CDR2 from the germline V gene are MNHNY and SVGAGI (reference sequence). The CDR3 DNA reads as TGTGCCAGCAGTTATTTTGGGGGTGAAGTCGCTGAAGCTTTCTTT. Protein sequence: CASSYFGGEVAEAFF.

This sequence joins TRBV7-2 and TRBJ1-1; D gene uncertain. The germline V and J ends were trimmed by 2 bases and 3 bases, with 13 bases remaining between them. Germline V CDR1 and CDR2: SGHTA, FQGNSA. This CDR3 has 15 amino acids. CDR3 in DNA: TGTGCCAGCAGCTTATTCATCTGGAAGGACACTGAAGCTTTCTTT. Translated, it gives CASSLFIWKDTEAFF.

The chain uses TRBV14 and TRBJ2-7; D may be TRBD2 (5 bases). The CDR3 contains 17 residues. The germline CDR1 and CDR2 sequences are SGHDN and FVKESK. The V end lost 0 bases, the J end lost 0 bases, and 15 bases lay between the germline ends. CDR3 in amino acids: CASSQDLATARSYEQYF. Written as DNA, the CDR3 is TGTGCCAGCAGCCAAGATCTAGCCACAGCACGCTCCTACGAGCAGTACTTC.

The chain combines TRBV7-9 with TRBJ2-7; the D gene is possibly TRBD1 (6 bases). Trimming removed 2 bases at V and 3 bases at J, with 8 bases between. Germline V lookup: CDR1 SEHNR, CDR2 FQNEAQ (reference sequence). The length of the CDR3 is 13 residues. The CDR3 DNA reads TGTGCCAGCAGCTTAAAGGGGGTCTACGAGCAGTACTTC. This gives the protein CASSLKGVYEQYF.

J is TRBJ1-2 and V is TRBV27; D perhaps matches TRBD1 (5 bases). Germline loops: CDR1 MNHEY, CDR2 SMNVEV (reference sequence). V was cut by 8 bases and J by 4 bases, with 11 bases left in between. The CDR3 sequence is 12 residues long. Here the CDR3 reads CASAPGPYGYTF. For the CDR3, the DNA is TGTGCCAGCGCTCCAGGGCCCTATGGCTACACCTTC.

The chain joins TRBV4-2 to TRBJ2-5; D call uncertain. This CDR3 contains 13 residues. V lost 0 bases to trimming and J lost 4 bases, with 6 bases between them. Germline lookup yields CDR1 LGHNA and CDR2 YNFKEQ. CDR3 sequence: CASSQDPLETQYF. In DNA form, the CDR3 reads TGTGCCAGCAGCCAAGATCCCTTAGAGACCCAGTACTTC.

In DNA, the CDR3 is TGTGCCAGCAGCTTAGGAGGAGGGGGAGGGAACGAGCAGTACTTC. Its translation: CASSLGGGGGNEQYF. The chain has TRBV7-8 and TRBJ2-7; D is possibly TRBD2 (7 bases). The germline CDR1 and CDR2 sequences are SGHVS and FQNEAQ. This CDR3 contains 15 residues. V gave up 1 base and J gave up 5 bases, with 15 bases separating them.

This chain uses TRBV18 with TRBJ2-7; no firm D call. V was clipped by 4 bases and J by 2 bases, with 9 bases between them. CDR1 and CDR2 (germline): KGHSH, LQKENI. The CDR3 runs to 13 residues. CDR3 nucleotides: TGTGCCAGCTCACAGTCACTGGCCTACGAGCAGTACTTC. This gives the protein CASSQSLAYEQYF. Full variable domain (rest looked up from reference TRBV18 and TRBJ2-7): NAGVMQNPRHLVRRRGQEARLRCSPMKGHSHVYWYRQLPEEGLKFMVYLQKENIIDESGMPKERFSAEFPKEGPSILRIQQVVRGDSAAYFCASSQSLAYEQYFGPGTRLTVT.

The J gene is TRBJ2-2, the V gene TRBV7-9, with D maybe TRBD1 (5 bases). The CDR3 sequence is 16 residues long. The germline CDR1 and CDR2 sequences are SEHNR and FQNEAQ (reference sequence). V was pared by 5 bases and J by 5 bases, with 18 bases between. The CDR3 sequence: CASSRLLFDRTGELFF. CDR3 bases: TGTGCCAGCAGCCGCTTATTATTCGACAGAACCGGGGAGCTGTTTTTT.

V is TRBV7-9 and J is TRBJ2-3, with no clear D. V was clipped by 2 bases and J by 0 bases, with 6 bases between them. The CDR3 covers 14 residues. Looked up from germline, CDR1 is SEHNR and CDR2 is FQNEAQ (reference sequence). The CDR3 nucleotides are TGTGCCAGCAGCTTATTTGGCAGCACAGATACGCAGTATTTT. Translated: CASSLFGSTDTQYF.

The chain employs TRBV12-3 or TRBV12-4 and TRBJ1-1, with D possibly TRBD1 on 5 matching bases. Trimming pared 7 bases from V and 0 bases from J, leaving 9 bases between. This CDR3 comprises 13 residues. The CDR3 sequence: CASMRGLNTEAFF. The CDR3 nucleotides read TGTGCCAGCATGCGGGGACTGAACACTGAAGCTTTCTTT.

The V call is TRBV2, the J call TRBJ2-5, with D possibly being TRBD2 (5 bases). Trimming cost V 7 bases and J 5 bases, with 11 bases left between them. Germline V gene lookup returns CDR1 SNHLY and CDR2 FYNNEI. CDR3 length: 12 residues. The CDR3 here is CASTEALETQYF. The CDR3 DNA reads as TGTGCCAGCACGGAGGCCCTTGAGACCCAGTACTTC.

This chain joins TRBV5-1 and TRBJ1-3; D gene uncertain. V was pared by 3 bases and J by 9 bases, with 16 bases between. This CDR3 is 14 amino acids long. Germline lookup yields CDR1 SGHRS and CDR2 YFSETQ. CDR3 sequence (DNA): TGCGCCAGCAGCTCCGGAGGAACGGAGTCCACCATATATTTT. As protein: CASSSGGTESTIYF. Drawing the rest from reference TRBV5-1 and TRBJ1-3, the complete variable domain is KAGVTQTPRYLIKTRGQQVTLSCSPISGHRSVSWYQQTPGQGLQFLFEYFSETQRNKGNFPGRFSGRQFSNSRSEMNVSTLELGDSALYLCASSSGGTESTIYFGEGSWLTVV.

V and J are TRBV6-1 and TRBJ1-2; D is perhaps TRBD1 (5 bases). Germline V CDR1 and CDR2: MNHNS, SASEGT. The V end was cut by 1 base, the J end by 5 bases, with 11 bases between. There are 14 residues in the CDR3. DNA of the CDR3: TGTGCCAGCAGTGAAGAGGGCAGGGCGTATGGCTACACCTTC. It codes for CASSEEGRAYGYTF.

V gene TRBV3-1 (or the pseudogene TRBV3-2) combines with J gene TRBJ2-5; the D gene is possibly TRBD2 (6 bases). This CDR3 has 14 amino acids. Germline values: CDR1 LGHDT, CDR2 YNNKEL (reference sequence). V was trimmed by 3 bases and J by 0 bases, leaving 8 bases between them. CDR3 DNA: TGTGCCAGCAGCCATGGCGGGAACCAAGAGACCCAGTACTTC. Translation gives CASSHGGNQETQYF.

The chain joins TRBV19 to TRBJ2-5, with unresolved D. Germline loops: CDR1 LNHDA, CDR2 SQIVND (reference sequence). The V end lost 3 bases, the J end lost 0 bases, and 14 bases lay between the germline ends. This CDR3 spans 16 amino acids. For the CDR3, the DNA is TGTGCCAGTAGTATGGGGTATGATCGATACCAAGAGACCCAGTACTTC. Its translation: CASSMGYDRYQETQYF.

The chain uses TRBV3-1 (or the pseudogene TRBV3-2) and TRBJ1-2, with 8 nucleotides matching TRBD1. The CDR3 loop spans 15 amino acids. The junction had 5 bases not matched to a gene; V was cut back by 1 base and J by 4 bases. CDR1 is LGHDT, CDR2 YNNKEL, per germline (reference sequence). CDR3 bases: TGTGCCAGCAGCCAAGGGGTGACAGGGGTCTATGGCTACACCTTC. As protein: CASSQGVTGVYGYTF.

The chain carries TRBV27 and TRBJ2-6; 8 nucleotides align to TRBD1. This CDR3 is 15 amino acids long. Germline trimming cut 5 bases from V and 2 bases from J; bases unmatched to any gene: 2. Germline V CDR1 and CDR2: MNHEY, SMNVEV (reference sequence). The CDR3 coding sequence is TGTGCCAGCAGTCCGGACAGGGCTGGGGCCAACGTCCTGACTTTC. Translation: CASSPDRAGANVLTF.

A single count supports this clone. The chain links TRBV4-1 to TRBJ2-1; 13 positions agree with TRBD2. Trimming took 4 bases from V and 0 from J; bases not matched to a gene: 9. Germline CDR1 reads MGHRA; CDR2 reads YSYEKL. The CDR3 contains 19 residues. The CDR3 nucleotides read TGCGCCAGCAGCCCCGGACTAGCGGGAGACAGGAGCTCCTACAATGAGCAGTTCTTC. Its protein is CASSPGLAGDRSSYNEQFF.

The chain carries TRBV5-1 and TRBJ1-2, with D perhaps matching TRBD1 (6 bases). This CDR3 comprises 14 residues. V was pared by 5 bases and J by 0 bases, with 11 bases between. Looked up from germline, CDR1 is SGHRS and CDR2 is YFSETQ. The chain's CDR3 is CASRPQGPNYGYTF. The CDR3 DNA reads as TGCGCCAGCAGACCCCAGGGGCCTAACTATGGCTACACCTTC.

The chain carries TRBV11-3 and TRBJ2-7; 10 nucleotides line up with TRBD1. The V gene's germline CDR1 is SGHNT and CDR2 YENEEA. Unmatched junction bases numbered 5, after V lost 5 bases and J lost 4 bases. CDR3 length equals 14 residues. This CDR3 reads CASSHRQGAYEQYF. In nucleotides, the CDR3 is TGTGCCAGCAGCCACCGACAGGGGGCTTACGAGCAGTACTTC.

This clone was found once. The chain joins TRBV6-5 to TRBJ1-6; TRBD1 agrees at 7 bases. This CDR3 spans 15 amino acids. Trimming removed 0 bases from V and 9 bases from J; junction bases left unmatched: 5. Germline CDR1 MNHEY, CDR2 SVGAGI. Written as DNA, the CDR3 is TGTGCCAGCAGTTACTCGGCGCAGGGGGTTTCACCCCTCCACTTT. Translating gives CASSYSAQGVSPLHF.

The chain carries TRBV7-3 and TRBJ2-6; no clear D gene. Germline lookup yields CDR1 SGHTA and CDR2 FQGTGA. This CDR3 contains 15 residues. V lost 5 bases and J 4 bases, leaving 12 bases between the germline ends. CDR3 sequence (DNA): TGTGCCAGCAGCCCCGGTGAGGCGGGGGCCAACGTCCTGACTTTC. Residues: CASSPGEAGANVLTF.

The sample holds one count of this clone. The rearrangement joins TRBV12-3 or TRBV12-4 to TRBJ2-6; D unresolved. Trimming left V 7 bases short and J 2 bases short, with 6 bases between. The CDR3 is 13 residues long. The CDR3: CASTLAGANVLTF. CDR3 sequence (DNA): TGTGCCAGCACTCTGGCTGGGGCCAACGTCCTGACTTTC.

The CDR3 DNA reads TGCGCCAGCAGTCACCTCCTTGCCCGAAACACTGAAGCTTTCTTT. Residues: CASSHLLARNTEAFF. The chain couples TRBV23-1 to TRBJ1-1; D gene uncertain. TRBV23-1 qualifies as an ORF whose function is uncertain. V lost 3 bases and J lost 2, with 13 bases in between. CDR3 size: 15 residues.

The V gene is TRBV9, the J gene TRBJ1-2; TRBD1 aligns across 8 bases. Germline CDR1 SGDLS, CDR2 YYNGEE. V shed 1 base and J 6 bases; nucleotides not matched to a gene: 2. This CDR3 has 13 residues. DNA for the CDR3: TGTGCCAGCAGCGTATCGGGACAGGATGGCTACACCTTC. This translates into CASSVSGQDGYTF.

The chain uses TRBV9 and TRBJ2-2; 9 bases align to TRBD2. J was trimmed by 5 bases and V by 4 bases; bases with no gene match: 6. The germline V gene has CDR1 SGDLS and CDR2 YYNGEE. The CDR3 is 15 residues long. The DNA of the CDR3 is TGTGCCAGCAGCTCGGGACTAGCCGCGACCGGGGAGCTGTTTTTT. Translating it yields CASSSGLAATGELFF.

The gene calls are TRBV7-9 and TRBJ1-2, with D possibly being TRBD1 (5 bases). V was trimmed by 1 base and J by 5 bases, leaving 11 bases between them. Germline V gene sequence: CDR1 SEHNR, CDR2 FQNEAQ (reference sequence). The CDR3 covers 14 residues. The CDR3, as DNA: TGTGCCAGCAGCTTAGATGGGACGAGGTATGGCTACACCTTC. Amino acid sequence: CASSLDGTRYGYTF. Variable domain in full (rest from reference TRBV7-9 and TRBJ1-2): DTGVSQNPRHKITKRGQNVTFRCDPISEHNRLYWYRQTLGQGPEFLTYFQNEAQLEKSRLLSDRFSAERPKGSFSTLEIQRTEQGDSAMYLCASSLDGTRYGYTFGSGTRLTVV.

The rearrangement uses TRBV6-2 or TRBV6-3 and TRBJ2-6; 8 nucleotides agree with TRBD1. The CDR3 consists of 16 residues. The germline CDR1 and CDR2 sequences are MNHEY and SVGEGT. With 4 bases clipped from V and 3 bases from J, the junction kept 5 bases outside the gene matches. CDR3 bases: TGTGCCAGCAGTTCCCCGACAGGGGATGGGGCCAACGTCCTGACTTTC. As protein: CASSSPTGDGANVLTF.

J is TRBJ2-5 and V is TRBV7-2, with 8 bases aligning to TRBD1. J was trimmed by 4 bases and V by 5 bases; bases with no gene match: 3. This CDR3 comprises 13 residues. Germline assignment: CDR1 SGHTA and CDR2 FQGNSA. CDR3 region: CASSIQGGETQYF. As DNA, the CDR3 is TGTGCCAGCAGCATACAGGGGGGAGAGACCCAGTACTTC.

The chain carries TRBV9 and TRBJ1-6, with 12 bases that match TRBD1. The CDR3 totals 17 residues. V trimming: 3 bases; J trimming: 2 bases; junction bases outside the gene matches: 3. Germline lookup yields CDR1 SGDLS and CDR2 YYNGEE. The CDR3: CASSDGTGGAYNSPLHF. The CDR3 DNA reads TGTGCCAGCAGCGACGGGACAGGGGGCGCCTATAATTCACCCCTCCACTTT.

The CDR3 sequence: CASSQGTGLNQPQHF. The CDR3 region has the DNA TGTGCCAGCAGCCAAGGGACAGGGCTCAATCAGCCCCAGCATTTT. V gene TRBV6-6 combines with J gene TRBJ1-5, with TRBD1 matching over 9 bases. The V segment lost 6 bases and the J segment 3 bases; nucleotides outside the gene matches: 6. Germline V CDR1 and CDR2: MNHNY, SVGAGI (reference sequence). The CDR3 has 15 residues.